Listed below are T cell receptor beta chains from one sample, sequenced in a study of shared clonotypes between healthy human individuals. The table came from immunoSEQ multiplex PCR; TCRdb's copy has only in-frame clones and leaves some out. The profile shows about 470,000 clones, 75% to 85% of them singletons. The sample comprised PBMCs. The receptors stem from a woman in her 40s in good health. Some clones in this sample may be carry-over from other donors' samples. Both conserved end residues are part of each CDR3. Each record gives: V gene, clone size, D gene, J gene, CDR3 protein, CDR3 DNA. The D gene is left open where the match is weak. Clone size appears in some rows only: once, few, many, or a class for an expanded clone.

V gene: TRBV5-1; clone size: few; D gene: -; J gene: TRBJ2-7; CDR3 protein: CASSSDRLIYEQYF; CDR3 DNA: TGCGCCAGCAGCTCAGACAGGTTAATCTACGAGCAGTACTTC
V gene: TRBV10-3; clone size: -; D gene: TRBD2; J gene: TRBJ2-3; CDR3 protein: CASNTGTRTDTQYF; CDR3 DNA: TGTGCCAGCAATACCGGGACTAGGACAGATACGCAGTATTTT
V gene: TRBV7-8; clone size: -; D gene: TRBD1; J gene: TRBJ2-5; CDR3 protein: CASSLSSRGRWEETQYF; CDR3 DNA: TGTGCCAGCAGCTTGTCGAGCAGGGGGCGTTGGGAAGAGACCCAGTACTTC
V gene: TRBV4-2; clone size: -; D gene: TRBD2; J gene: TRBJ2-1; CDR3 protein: CASSPKAGGSSYNEQFF; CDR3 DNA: TGTGCCAGCAGCCCTAAAGCGGGAGGCAGCTCCTACAATGAGCAGTTCTTC
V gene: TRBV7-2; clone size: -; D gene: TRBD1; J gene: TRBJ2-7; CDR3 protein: CASSFRQGVHEQYF; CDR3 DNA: TGTGCCAGCAGCTTCCGGCAGGGGGTCCACGAGCAGTACTTC
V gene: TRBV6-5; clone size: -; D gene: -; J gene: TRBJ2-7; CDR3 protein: CASRPGQPYEQYF; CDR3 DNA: TGTGCCAGCAGACCTGGACAGCCCTACGAGCAGTACTTC
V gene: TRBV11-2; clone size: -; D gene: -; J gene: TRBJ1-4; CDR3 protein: CASSHGQYELFF; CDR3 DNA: TGTGCCAGCAGCCACGGACAATATGAACTGTTTTTT
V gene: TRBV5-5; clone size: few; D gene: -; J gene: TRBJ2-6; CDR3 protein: CASSILPVAPSGANVLTF; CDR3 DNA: TGTGCCAGCAGCATCCTGCCAGTAGCACCCTCTGGGGCCAACGTCCTGACTTTC
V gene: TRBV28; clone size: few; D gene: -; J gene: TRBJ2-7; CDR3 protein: CASSLARDWKYEQYF; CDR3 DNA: TGTGCCAGCAGTTTAGCGCGGGACTGGAAATACGAGCAGTACTTC
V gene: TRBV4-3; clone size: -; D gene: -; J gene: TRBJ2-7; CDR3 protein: CASSQAGARRDSYEQYF; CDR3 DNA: TGCGCCAGCAGCCAAGCCGGAGCCCGCCGAGACTCCTACGAGCAGTACTTC
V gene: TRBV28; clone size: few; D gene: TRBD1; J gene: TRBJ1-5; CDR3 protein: CASSLWTGYSNQPQHF; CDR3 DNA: TGTGCCAGCAGTTTATGGACAGGGTATAGCAATCAGCCCCAGCATTTT
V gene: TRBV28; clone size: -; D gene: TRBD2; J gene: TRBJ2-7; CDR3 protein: CASSHPGLAGNSYEQYF; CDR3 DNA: TGTGCCAGCAGTCACCCGGGACTAGCGGGGAACTCCTACGAGCAGTACTTC
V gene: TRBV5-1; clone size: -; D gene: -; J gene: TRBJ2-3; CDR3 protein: CASSLGGARTDTQYF; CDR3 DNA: TGCGCCAGCAGCTTGGGTGGGGCCCGGACAGATACGCAGTATTTT
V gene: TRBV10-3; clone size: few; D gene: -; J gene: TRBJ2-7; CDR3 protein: CAISSTSGYEQYF; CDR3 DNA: TGTGCCATCAGCTCGACTAGTGGCTACGAGCAGTACTTC
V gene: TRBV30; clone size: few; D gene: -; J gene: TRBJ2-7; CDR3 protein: CAWSVGQGAHF; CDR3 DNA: -